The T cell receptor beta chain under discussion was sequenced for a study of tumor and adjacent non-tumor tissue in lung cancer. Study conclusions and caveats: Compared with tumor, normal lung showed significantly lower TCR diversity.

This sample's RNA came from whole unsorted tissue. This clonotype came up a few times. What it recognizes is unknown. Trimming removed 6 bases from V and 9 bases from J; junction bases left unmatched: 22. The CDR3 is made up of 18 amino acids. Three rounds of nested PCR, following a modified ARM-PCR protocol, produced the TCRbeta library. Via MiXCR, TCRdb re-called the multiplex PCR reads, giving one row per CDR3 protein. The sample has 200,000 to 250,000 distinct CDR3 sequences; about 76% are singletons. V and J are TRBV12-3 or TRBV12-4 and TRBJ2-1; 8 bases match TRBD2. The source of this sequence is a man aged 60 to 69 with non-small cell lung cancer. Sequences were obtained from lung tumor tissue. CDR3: CASSTGLTGGSRSIEQFF. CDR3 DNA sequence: TGTGCCAGCAGCACGGGACTAACGGGAGGGTCGAGGAGCATTGAGCAGTTCTTC.